This entry lists 5 T cell receptor beta chains sequenced from one sample in a study of lymphopenia after photon versus proton radiotherapy. TCRdb's table, derived via immunoSEQ multiplex PCR, lists solely in-frame clones and lacks some. The table has 55,000 to 70,000 clones, about nine tenths seen once. The source was peripheral blood, collected from a patient treated with photon-based radiotherapy. All receptors come from a woman aged 40 to 55 with cholangiocarcinoma.

The V gene is TRBV2, the J gene TRBJ2-3, with a possible D match to TRBD2 (6 bases). CDR1 is SNHLY, CDR2 FYNNEI, per germline. The length of the CDR3 is 14 residues. Trimming left V 4 bases short and J 3 bases short, with 11 bases between. CDR3 in DNA: TGTGCCAGCAGTGGACTAGTGAATACAGATACGCAGTATTTT. Its protein product is CASSGLVNTDTQYF.

CDR3 nucleotide sequence: TGTGCCAGCAGTTCCACCCTCGGGAGACCCCAAGAGACCCAGTACTTC. Amino acid sequence: CASSSTLGRPQETQYF. The chain couples TRBV27 to TRBJ2-5; possibly TRBD2 for D (6 bases). In germline, CDR1 is MNHEY, CDR2 SMNVEV (reference sequence). Trimming shortened V by 4 bases and J by 1 base, and 16 bases separated the two germline ends. The CDR3 runs to 16 residues.

The rearrangement joins TRBV6-5 to TRBJ1-1; possibly TRBD1 for D (5 bases). With 2 bases removed from V and 1 base from J, the gap between germline ends came to 5 bases. This CDR3 comprises 13 residues. Germline V gives CDR1 MNHEY, CDR2 SVGAGI. This chain's CDR3 is CASSYQGNTEAFF. CDR3 in DNA: TGTGCCAGCAGTTACCAGGGGAACACTGAAGCTTTCTTT.

This chain's CDR3 is CASSQGSPGSSGNTIYF. The CDR3 nucleotides read TGTGCCAGCAGCCAAGGTTCCCCGGGGAGCTCTGGAAACACCATATATTTT. The chain links TRBV4-2 to TRBJ1-3; D uncertain. This CDR3 region has 17 residues. The V and J ends lost 1 base and 0 bases respectively, with 13 bases between them. Per germline, CDR1 LGHNA and CDR2 YNFKEQ.

The gene calls are TRBV19 and TRBJ1-3; 8 nucleotides match TRBD1. Germline lookup yields CDR1 LNHDA and CDR2 SQIVND (reference sequence). V trimming: 6 bases; J trimming: 2 bases; junction bases outside the gene matches: 6. The CDR3 spans 15 residues. For the CDR3, the DNA is TGTGCCAGTAGGACGACAGGGGCAACTGGAAACACCATATATTTT. The encoded protein is CASRTTGATGNTIYF. Complete variable domain (other parts from reference TRBV19 and TRBJ1-3): DGGITQSPKYLFRKEGQNVTLSCEQNLNHDAMYWYRQDPGQGLRLIYYSQIVNDFQKGDIAEGYSVSREKKESFPLTVTSAQKNPTAFYLCASRTTGATGNTIYFGEGSWLTVV.